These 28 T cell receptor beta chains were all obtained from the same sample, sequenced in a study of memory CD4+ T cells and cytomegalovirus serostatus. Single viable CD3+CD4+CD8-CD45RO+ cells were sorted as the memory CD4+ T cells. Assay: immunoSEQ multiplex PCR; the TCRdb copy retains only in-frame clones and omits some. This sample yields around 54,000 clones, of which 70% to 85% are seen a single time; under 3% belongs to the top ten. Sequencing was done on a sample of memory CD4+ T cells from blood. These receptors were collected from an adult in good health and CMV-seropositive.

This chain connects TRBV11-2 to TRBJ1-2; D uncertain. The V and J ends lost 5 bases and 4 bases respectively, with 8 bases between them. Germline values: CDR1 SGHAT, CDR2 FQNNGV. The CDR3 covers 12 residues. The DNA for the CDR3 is TGTGCCAGCAGCCGTGACGGCTATGGCTACACCTTC. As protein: CASSRDGYGYTF. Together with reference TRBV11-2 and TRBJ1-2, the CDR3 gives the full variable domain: EAGVAQSPRYKIIEKRQSVAFWCNPISGHATLYWYQQILGQGPKLLIQFQNNGVVDDSQLPKDRFSAERLKGVDSTLKIQPAKLEDSAVYLCASSRDGYGYTFGSGTRLTVV.

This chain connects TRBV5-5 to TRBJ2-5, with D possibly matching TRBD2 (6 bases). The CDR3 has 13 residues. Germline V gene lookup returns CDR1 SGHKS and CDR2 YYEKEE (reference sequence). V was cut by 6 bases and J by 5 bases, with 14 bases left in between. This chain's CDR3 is CASTRGIFETQYF. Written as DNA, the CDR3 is TGTGCCAGCACCCGGGGGATTTTTGAGACCCAGTACTTC. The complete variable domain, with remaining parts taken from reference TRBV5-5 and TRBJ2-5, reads DAGVTQSPTHLIKTRGQQVTLRCSPISGHKSVSWYQQVLGQGPQFIFQYYEKEERGRGNFPDRFSARQFPNYSSELNVNALLLGDSALYLCASTRGIFETQYFGPGTRLLVL.

The DNA for the CDR3 is TGTGCCAGCAGCGCCTTCCGGGGCGGTGAGGGTACGCAGTATTTT. Its translation is CASSAFRGGEGTQYF. The rearrangement joins TRBV7-2 to TRBJ2-3; D is tentatively TRBD1 or TRBD2 (5 bases each). V dropped 5 bases and J dropped 8 bases, with 20 bases sitting between them. The germline CDR1 and CDR2 sequences are SGHTA and FQGNSA. The CDR3 is 15 amino acids.

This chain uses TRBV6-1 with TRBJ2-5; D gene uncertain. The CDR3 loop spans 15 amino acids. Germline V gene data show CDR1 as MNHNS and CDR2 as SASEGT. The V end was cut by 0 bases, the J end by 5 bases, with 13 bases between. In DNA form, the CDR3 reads TGTGCCAGCAGTGAAGCTAGGGCCACCGGCGAGACCCAGTACTTC. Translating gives CASSEARATGETQYF.

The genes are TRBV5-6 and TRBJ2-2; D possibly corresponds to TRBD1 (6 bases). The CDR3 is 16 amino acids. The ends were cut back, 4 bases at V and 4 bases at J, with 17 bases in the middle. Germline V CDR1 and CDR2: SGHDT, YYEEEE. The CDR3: CASSNPLGTITGELFF. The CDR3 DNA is TGTGCCAGCAGCAACCCCCTTGGGACAATCACCGGGGAGCTGTTTTTT.

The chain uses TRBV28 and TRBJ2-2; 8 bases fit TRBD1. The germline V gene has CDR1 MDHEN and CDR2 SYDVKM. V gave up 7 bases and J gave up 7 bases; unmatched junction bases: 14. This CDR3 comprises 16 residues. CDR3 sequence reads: CASKNRSIDRGGELFF. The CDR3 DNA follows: TGTGCCAGCAAAAACCGGTCTATCGACAGGGGCGGGGAGCTGTTTTTT.

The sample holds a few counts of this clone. CDR3 nucleotide sequence: TGTGCCAGCAGCCGCCCCGGGACTAGCGTTGAGCAGTACTTC. As protein: CASSRPGTSVEQYF. The chain carries TRBV4-2 and TRBJ2-7; 10 bases fit TRBD2. The junction had 7 bases not matched to a gene; V was cut back by 4 bases and J by 7 bases. CDR1 and CDR2 from the germline V gene are LGHNA and YNFKEQ. This CDR3 region has 14 residues.

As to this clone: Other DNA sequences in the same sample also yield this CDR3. CDR3 protein: CASSLGGNTGELFF. In DNA form, the CDR3 reads TGTGCCAGCAGCTTAGGGGGAAACACCGGGGAGCTGTTTTTT. The chain combines TRBV7-8 with TRBJ2-2; D remains unclear. The V gene's germline CDR1 is SGHVS and CDR2 FQNEAQ. The germline V and J ends were trimmed by 1 base and 2 bases, with 5 bases remaining between them. This CDR3 region has 14 residues.

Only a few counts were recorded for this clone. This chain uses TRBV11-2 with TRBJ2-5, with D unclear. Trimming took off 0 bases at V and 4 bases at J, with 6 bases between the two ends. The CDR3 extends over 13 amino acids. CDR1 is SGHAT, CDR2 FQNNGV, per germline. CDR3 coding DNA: TGTGCCAGCAGCTTAGAATTGGTAGAGACCCAGTACTTC. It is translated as CASSLELVETQYF.

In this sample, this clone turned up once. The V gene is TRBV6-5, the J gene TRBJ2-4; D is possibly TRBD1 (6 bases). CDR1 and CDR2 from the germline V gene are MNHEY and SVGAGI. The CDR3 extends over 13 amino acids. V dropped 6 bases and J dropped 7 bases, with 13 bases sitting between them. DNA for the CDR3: TGTGCCAGCAGAACCAGGGGTTTCAACATTCAGTACTTC. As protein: CASRTRGFNIQYF.

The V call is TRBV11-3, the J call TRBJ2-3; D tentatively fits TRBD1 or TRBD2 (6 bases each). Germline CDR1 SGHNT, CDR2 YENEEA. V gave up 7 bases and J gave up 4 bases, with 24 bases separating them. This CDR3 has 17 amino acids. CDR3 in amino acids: CASTSRRGRGRADTQYF. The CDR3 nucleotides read TGTGCCAGCACCTCGCGGAGGGGCAGGGGAAGGGCAGATACGCAGTATTTT.

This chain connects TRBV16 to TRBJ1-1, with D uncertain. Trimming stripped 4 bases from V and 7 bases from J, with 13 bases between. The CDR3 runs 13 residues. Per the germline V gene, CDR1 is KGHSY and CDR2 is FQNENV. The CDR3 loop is CASSRRSDLEAFF. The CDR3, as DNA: TGTGCCAGCAGCCGACGTAGCGACCTTGAAGCTTTCTTT.

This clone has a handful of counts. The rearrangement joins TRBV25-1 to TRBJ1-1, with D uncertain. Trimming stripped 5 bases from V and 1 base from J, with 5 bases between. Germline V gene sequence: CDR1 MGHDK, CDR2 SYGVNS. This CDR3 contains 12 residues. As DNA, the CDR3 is TGTGCCAGCAGTCCCCGGAACACTGAAGCTTTCTTT. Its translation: CASSPRNTEAFF.

CDR3 amino acids: CASSLTGSNTEAFF. Written as DNA, the CDR3 is TGTGCCAGCAGCTTAACAGGGTCGAACACTGAAGCTTTCTTT. This rearrangement joins TRBV7-3 to TRBJ1-1, with no clear D. From germline, CDR1 is SGHTA and CDR2 FQGTGA. Trimming pared 0 bases from V and 1 base from J, leaving 6 bases between. The CDR3 totals 14 residues.

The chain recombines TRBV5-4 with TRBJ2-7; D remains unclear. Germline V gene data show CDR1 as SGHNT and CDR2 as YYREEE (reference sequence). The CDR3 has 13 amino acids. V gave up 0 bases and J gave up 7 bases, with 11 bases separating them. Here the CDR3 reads CASSLDPSVEQYV. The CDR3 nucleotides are TGTGCCAGCAGCTTGGATCCGTCGGTGGAGCAGTACGTC.

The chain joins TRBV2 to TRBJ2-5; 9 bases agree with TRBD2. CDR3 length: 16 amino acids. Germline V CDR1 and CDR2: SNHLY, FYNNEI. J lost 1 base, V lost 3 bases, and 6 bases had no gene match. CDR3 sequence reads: CASSDSASGTQETQYF. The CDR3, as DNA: TGTGCCAGCAGTGACTCGGCTAGCGGGACCCAAGAGACCCAGTACTTC. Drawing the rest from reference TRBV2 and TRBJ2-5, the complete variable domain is EPEVTQTPSHQVTQMGQEVILRCVPISNHLYFYWYRQILGQKVEFLVSFYNNEISEKSEIFDDQFSVERPDGSNFTLKIRSTKLEDSAMYFCASSDSASGTQETQYFGPGTRLLVL.

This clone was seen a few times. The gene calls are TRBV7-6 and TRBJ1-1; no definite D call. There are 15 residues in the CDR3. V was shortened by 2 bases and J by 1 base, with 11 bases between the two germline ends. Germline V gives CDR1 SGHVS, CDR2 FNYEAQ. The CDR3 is CASSLRPTANTEAFF. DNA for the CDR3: TGTGCCAGCAGCTTAAGGCCGACGGCGAACACTGAAGCTTTCTTT.

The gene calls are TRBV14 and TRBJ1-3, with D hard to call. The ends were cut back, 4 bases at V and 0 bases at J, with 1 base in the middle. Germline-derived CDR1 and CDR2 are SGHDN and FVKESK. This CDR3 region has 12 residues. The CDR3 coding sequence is TGTGCCAGCAGCCGCTCTGGAAACACCATATATTTT. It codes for CASSRSGNTIYF. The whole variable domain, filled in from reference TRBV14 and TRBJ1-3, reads EAGVTQFPSHSVIEKGQTVTLRCDPISGHDNLYWYRRVMGKEIKFLLHFVKESKQDESGMPNNRFLAERTGGTYSTLKVQPAELEDSGVYFCASSRSGNTIYFGEGSWLTVV.

Written as DNA, the CDR3 is TGTGCCAGCAGTGATCTTCCCAGGACAGGGTACAATGAGCAGTTCTTC. This sequence encodes CASSDLPRTGYNEQFF. The chain carries TRBV2 and TRBJ2-1, with 8 bases that match TRBD1. Per the germline V gene, CDR1 is SNHLY and CDR2 is FYNNEI. This CDR3 is 16 amino acids long. V lost 3 bases and J lost 4; bases outside the gene matches: 8.

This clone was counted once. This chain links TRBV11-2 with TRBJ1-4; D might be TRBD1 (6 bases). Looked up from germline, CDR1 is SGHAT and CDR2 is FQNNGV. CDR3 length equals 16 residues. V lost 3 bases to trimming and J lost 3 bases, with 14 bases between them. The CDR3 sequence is CASSFSRGGSNEKLFF. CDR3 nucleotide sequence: TGTGCCAGCAGCTTTTCGAGGGGGGGATCTAATGAAAAACTGTTTTTT.

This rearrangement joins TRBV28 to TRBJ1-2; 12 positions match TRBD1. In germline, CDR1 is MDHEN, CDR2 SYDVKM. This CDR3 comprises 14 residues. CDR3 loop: CAFARDRGQKGYTF. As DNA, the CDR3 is TGTGCTTTCGCCCGGGACAGGGGGCAGAAGGGCTACACCTTC.

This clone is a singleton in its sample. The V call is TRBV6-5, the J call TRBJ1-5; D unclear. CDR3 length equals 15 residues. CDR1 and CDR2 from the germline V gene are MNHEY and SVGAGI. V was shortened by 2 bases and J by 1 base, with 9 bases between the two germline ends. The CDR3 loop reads CASSYDARSNQPQHF. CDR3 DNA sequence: TGTGCCAGCAGTTACGACGCCCGCAGCAATCAGCCCCAGCATTTT.

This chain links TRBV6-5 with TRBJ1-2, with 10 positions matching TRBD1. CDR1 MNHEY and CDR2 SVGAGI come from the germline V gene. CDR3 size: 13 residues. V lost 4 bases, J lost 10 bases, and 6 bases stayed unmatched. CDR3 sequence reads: CASSSRTGGYYTF. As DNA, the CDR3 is TGTGCCAGCAGTTCCCGGACAGGGGGATACTACACCTTC.

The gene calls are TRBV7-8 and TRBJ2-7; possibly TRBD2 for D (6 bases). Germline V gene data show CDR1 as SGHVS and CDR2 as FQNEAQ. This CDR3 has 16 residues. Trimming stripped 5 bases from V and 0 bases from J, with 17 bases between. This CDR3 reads CASSTASSENSYEQYF. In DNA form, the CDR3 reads TGTGCCAGCAGCACGGCCTCTAGCGAGAACTCCTACGAGCAGTACTTC. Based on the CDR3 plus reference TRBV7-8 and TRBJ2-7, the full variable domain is GAGVSQSPRYKVAKRGQDVALRCDPISGHVSLFWYQQALGQGPEFLTYFQNEAQLDKSGLPSDRFFAERPEGSVSTLKIQRTQQEDSAVYLCASSTASSENSYEQYFGPGTRLTVT.

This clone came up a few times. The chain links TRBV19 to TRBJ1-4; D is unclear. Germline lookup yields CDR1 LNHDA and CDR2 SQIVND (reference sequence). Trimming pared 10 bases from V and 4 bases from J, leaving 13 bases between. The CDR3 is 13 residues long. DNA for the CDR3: TGTGCCACCACGGACGGAAATAATGAAAAACTGTTTTTT. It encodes CATTDGNNEKLFF.

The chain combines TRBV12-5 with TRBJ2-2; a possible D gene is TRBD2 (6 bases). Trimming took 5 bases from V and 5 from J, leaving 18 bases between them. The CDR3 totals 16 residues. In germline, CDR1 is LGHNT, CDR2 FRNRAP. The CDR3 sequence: CASGPGGTARTGELFF. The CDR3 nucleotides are TGTGCTAGTGGTCCCGGAGGGACCGCGAGAACCGGGGAGCTGTTTTTT.

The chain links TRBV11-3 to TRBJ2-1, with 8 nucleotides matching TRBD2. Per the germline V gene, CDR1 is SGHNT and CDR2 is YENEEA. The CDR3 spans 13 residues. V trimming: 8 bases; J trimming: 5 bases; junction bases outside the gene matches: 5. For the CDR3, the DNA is TGTGCCAGCTCCGGGACTAGGAACAATGAGCAGTTCTTC. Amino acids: CASSGTRNNEQFF.

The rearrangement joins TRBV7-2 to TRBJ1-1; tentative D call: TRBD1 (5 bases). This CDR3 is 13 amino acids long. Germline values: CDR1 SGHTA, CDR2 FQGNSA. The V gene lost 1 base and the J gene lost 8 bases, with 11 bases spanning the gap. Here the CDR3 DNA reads TGTGCCAGCAGCTTAGAATTGGGGCAGGAAGCTTTCTTT. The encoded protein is CASSLELGQEAFF. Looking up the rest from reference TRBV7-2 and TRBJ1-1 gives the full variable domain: GAGVSQSPSNKVTEKGKDVELRCDPISGHTALYWYRQSLGQGLEFLIYFQGNSAPDKSGLPSDRFSAERTGGSVSTLTIQRTQQEDSAVYLCASSLELGQEAFFGQGTRLTVV.